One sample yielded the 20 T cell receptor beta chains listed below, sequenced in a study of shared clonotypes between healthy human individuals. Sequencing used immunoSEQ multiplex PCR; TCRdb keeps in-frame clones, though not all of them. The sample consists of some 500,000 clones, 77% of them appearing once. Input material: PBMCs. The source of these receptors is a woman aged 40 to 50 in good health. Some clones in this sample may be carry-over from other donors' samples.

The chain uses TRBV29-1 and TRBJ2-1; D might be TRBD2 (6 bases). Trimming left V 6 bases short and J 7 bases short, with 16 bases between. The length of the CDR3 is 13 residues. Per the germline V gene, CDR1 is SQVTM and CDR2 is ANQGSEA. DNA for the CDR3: TGCAGCGTCCCTAACCGACTAGGGAATGAGCAGTTCTTC. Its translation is CSVPNRLGNEQFF.

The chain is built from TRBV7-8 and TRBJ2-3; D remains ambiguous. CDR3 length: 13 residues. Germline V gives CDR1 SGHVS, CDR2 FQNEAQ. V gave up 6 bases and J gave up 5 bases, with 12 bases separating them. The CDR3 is CASSPSAVDTQYF. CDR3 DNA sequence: TGTGCCAGCAGTCCAAGCGCAGTAGATACGCAGTATTTT.

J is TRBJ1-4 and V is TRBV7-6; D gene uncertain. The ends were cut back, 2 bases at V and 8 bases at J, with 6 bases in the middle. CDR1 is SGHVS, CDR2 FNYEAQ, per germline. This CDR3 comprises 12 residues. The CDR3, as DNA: TGTGCCAGCAGCTTATGGAGGGAAAAACTGTTTTTT. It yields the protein CASSLWREKLFF. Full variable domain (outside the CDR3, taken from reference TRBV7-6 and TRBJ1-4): GAGVSQSPRYKVTKRGQDVALRCDPISGHVSLYWYRQALGQGPEFLTYFNYEAQQDKSGLPNDRFSAERPEGSISTLTIQRTEQRDSAMYRCASSLWREKLFFGSGTQLSVL.

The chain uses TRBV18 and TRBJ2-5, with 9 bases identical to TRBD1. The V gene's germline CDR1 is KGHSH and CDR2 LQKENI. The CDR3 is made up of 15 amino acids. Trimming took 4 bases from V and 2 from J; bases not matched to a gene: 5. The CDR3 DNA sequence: TGTGCCAGCTCACGGGGACAGGGCGGGCAAGAGACCCAGTACTTC. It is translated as CASSRGQGGQETQYF.

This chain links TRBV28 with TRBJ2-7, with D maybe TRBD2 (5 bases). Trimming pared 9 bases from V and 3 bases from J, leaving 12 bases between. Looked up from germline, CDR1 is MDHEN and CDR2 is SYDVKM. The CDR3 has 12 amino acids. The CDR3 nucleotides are TGTGCCAGTAGTGAGGGCGGCTACGAGCAGTACTTC. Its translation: CASSEGGYEQYF.

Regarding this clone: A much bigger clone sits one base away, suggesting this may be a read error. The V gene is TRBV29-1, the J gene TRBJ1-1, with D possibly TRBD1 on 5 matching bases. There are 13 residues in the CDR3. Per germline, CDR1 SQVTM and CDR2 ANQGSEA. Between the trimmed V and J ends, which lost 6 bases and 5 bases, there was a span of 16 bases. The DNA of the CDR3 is TGCAGCGTCAACCGGGACCCAGGGACTGAAGCTTTCTTT. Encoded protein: CSVNRDPGTEAFF.

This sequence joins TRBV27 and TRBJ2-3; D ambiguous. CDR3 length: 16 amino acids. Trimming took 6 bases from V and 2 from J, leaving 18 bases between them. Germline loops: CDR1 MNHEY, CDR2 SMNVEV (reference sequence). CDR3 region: CASSPRSPFNTDTQYF. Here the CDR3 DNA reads TGTGCCAGCAGCCCCCGAAGCCCGTTTAACACAGATACGCAGTATTTT.

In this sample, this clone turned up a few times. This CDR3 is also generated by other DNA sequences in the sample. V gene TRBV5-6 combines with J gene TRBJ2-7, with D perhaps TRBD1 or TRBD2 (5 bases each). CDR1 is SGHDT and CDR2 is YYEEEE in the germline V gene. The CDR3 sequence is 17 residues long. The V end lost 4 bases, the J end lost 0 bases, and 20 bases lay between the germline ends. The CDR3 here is CASSASPGTTASYEQYF. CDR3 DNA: TGTGCCAGCAGCGCAAGCCCCGGGACCACAGCCTCCTACGAGCAGTACTTC.

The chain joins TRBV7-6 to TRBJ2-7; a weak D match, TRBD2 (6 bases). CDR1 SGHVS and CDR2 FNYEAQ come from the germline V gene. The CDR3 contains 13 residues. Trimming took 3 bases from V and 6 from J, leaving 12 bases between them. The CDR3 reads CASSFGGLLEQYF. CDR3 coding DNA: TGTGCCAGCAGCTTCGGGGGTCTACTCGAGCAGTACTTC. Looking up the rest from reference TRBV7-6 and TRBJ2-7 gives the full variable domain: GAGVSQSPRYKVTKRGQDVALRCDPISGHVSLYWYRQALGQGPEFLTYFNYEAQQDKSGLPNDRFSAERPEGSISTLTIQRTEQRDSAMYRCASSFGGLLEQYFGPGTRLTVT.

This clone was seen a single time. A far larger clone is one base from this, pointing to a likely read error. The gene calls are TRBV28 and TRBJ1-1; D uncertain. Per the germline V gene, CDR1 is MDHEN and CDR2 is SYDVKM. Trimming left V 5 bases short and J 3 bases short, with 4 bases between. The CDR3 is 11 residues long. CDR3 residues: CASSEYTEAFF. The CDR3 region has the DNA TGTGCCAGCAGTGAGTACACTGAAGCTTTCTTT.

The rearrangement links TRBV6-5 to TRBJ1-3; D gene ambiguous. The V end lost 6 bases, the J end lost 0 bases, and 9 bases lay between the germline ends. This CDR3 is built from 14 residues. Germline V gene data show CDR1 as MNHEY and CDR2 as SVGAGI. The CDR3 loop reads CASRQDGSGNTIYF. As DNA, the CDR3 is TGTGCCAGCAGACAAGACGGCTCTGGAAACACCATATATTTT.

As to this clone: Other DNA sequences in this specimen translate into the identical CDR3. The CDR3 loop reads CASSPDRAGQPQHF. In DNA, the CDR3 is TGTGCCAGCTCACCGGACAGGGCCGGGCAGCCCCAGCATTTT. The J gene is TRBJ1-5, the V gene TRBV18, with 8 bases lining up with TRBD1. Germline assignment: CDR1 KGHSH and CDR2 LQKENI. The CDR3 covers 14 residues. V lost 3 bases to trimming and J lost 7 bases; unmatched junction nucleotides: 5.

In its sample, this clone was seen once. The CDR3 region is CASSPERLETQYF. CDR3 nucleotides: TGTGCCAGCAGCCCCGAGCGGTTGGAGACCCAGTACTTC. This rearrangement joins TRBV5-5 to TRBJ2-5; tentative D call: TRBD2 (5 bases). V lost 4 bases to trimming and J lost 5 bases, with 12 bases between them. The CDR3 spans 13 residues. Germline lookup yields CDR1 SGHKS and CDR2 YYEKEE (reference sequence).

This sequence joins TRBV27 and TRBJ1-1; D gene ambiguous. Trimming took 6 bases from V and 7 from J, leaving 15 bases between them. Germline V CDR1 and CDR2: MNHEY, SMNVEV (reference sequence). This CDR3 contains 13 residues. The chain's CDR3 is CASSSWAADEAFF. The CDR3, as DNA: TGTGCCAGCAGCTCATGGGCGGCGGATGAAGCTTTCTTT.

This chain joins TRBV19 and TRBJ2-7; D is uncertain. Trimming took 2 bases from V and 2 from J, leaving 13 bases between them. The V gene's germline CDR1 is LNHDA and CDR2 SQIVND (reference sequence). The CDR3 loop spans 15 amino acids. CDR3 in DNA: TGTGCCAGTAGTATATTTTCGGCCAGCACCTACGAGCAGTACTTC. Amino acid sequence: CASSIFSASTYEQYF.

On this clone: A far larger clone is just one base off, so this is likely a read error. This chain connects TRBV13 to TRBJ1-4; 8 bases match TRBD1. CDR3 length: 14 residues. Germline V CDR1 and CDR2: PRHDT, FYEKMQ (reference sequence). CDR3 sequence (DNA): TGTGCCAGCAGGGCAGGGGGCAGCAATGAAAACCTGTTTTTT. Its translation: CASRAGGSNENLFF.

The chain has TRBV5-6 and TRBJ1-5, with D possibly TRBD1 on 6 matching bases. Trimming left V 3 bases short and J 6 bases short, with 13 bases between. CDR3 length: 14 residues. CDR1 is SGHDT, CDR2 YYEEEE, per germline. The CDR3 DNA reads TGTGCCAGCAGCTGGGCACAGGGTACTCAGCCCCAGCATTTT. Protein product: CASSWAQGTQPQHF.

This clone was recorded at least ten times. This chain's CDR3 is CASWTSGRGQETQYF. The CDR3 DNA reads TGTGCCTCTTGGACTAGCGGGAGAGGGCAAGAGACCCAGTACTTC. This rearrangement joins TRBV6-1 to TRBJ2-5; 13 bases align to TRBD2. Trimming cost V 11 bases and J 2 bases; bases outside gene matches: 8. The CDR3 totals 15 residues. CDR1 and CDR2 from the germline V gene are MNHNS and SASEGT.

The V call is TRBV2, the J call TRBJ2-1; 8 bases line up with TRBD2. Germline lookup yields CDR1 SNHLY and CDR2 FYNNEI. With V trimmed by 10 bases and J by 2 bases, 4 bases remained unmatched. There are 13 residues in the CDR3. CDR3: CATGRGPYNEQFF. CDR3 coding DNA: TGTGCCACCGGGAGGGGACCCTACAATGAGCAGTTCTTC.

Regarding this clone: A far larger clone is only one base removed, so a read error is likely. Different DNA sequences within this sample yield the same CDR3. CDR3 residues: CASSVGKGNQETQYF. DNA for the CDR3: TGTGCCAGCAGCGTAGGGAAGGGTAACCAAGAGACCCAGTACTTC. This chain links TRBV9 with TRBJ2-5; no clear D. The CDR3 extends over 15 amino acids. The germline V and J ends were trimmed by 0 bases and 0 bases, with 9 bases remaining between them. The germline V gene has CDR1 SGDLS and CDR2 YYNGEE.